A single sample is the source of the 8 T cell receptor beta chains below, sequenced in a study of beta chain features in type 1 diabetes. Sequenced material consisted of expressed TCRB transcripts (all of the isolated RNA was reverse transcribed). Measured with immunoSEQ multiplex PCR; TCRdb has only the in-frame clones, and not every one. The sample lists 430,000 or so clones, over 9.5% occurring once. Sequenced: naive CD4+ T cells from blood. These TCRs come from a woman aged 18-29 years in good health.

This clone was counted many times. This sequence joins TRBV5-4 and TRBJ2-3, with no clear D. V was clipped by 9 bases and J by 4 bases, with 12 bases between them. The CDR3 loop spans 12 amino acids. Germline-derived CDR1 and CDR2 are SGHNT and YYREEE (reference sequence). This chain's CDR3 is CATKLGPDTQYF. CDR3 sequence (DNA): TGTGCCACCAAGTTAGGACCAGATACGCAGTATTTT.

This clone was observed a handful of times. This chain links TRBV29-1 with TRBJ1-2, with D possibly TRBD1 on 5 matching bases. Trimming pared 7 bases from V and 5 bases from J, leaving 11 bases between. This CDR3 spans 11 amino acids. Germline lookup yields CDR1 SQVTM and CDR2 ANQGSEA. This chain's CDR3 is CSATWGYGYTF. Written as DNA, the CDR3 is TGCAGCGCCACATGGGGGTATGGCTACACCTTC.

This clone appeared a few times. The J gene is TRBJ2-3, the V gene TRBV14; 12 nucleotides match TRBD2. This CDR3 region has 22 residues. V dropped 0 bases and J dropped 2; count of bases not matched to a gene: 18. The germline gives CDR1 SGHDN, CDR2 FVKESK. CDR3 sequence reads: CASSQEYVATSGGFSFTDTQYF. Here the CDR3 DNA reads TGTGCCAGCAGCCAAGAATATGTGGCGACTAGCGGGGGTTTCTCCTTCACAGATACGCAGTATTTT.

A few counts support this clone. The chain couples TRBV7-2 to TRBJ1-1; TRBD1 matches at 7 bases. V dropped 3 bases and J dropped 3; count of bases not matched to a gene: 4. This CDR3 has 14 residues. The germline gives CDR1 SGHTA, CDR2 FQGNSA. The CDR3 here is CASSFDREDTEAFF. In nucleotides, the CDR3 is TGTGCCAGCAGCTTTGACAGGGAGGACACTGAAGCTTTCTTT.

The chain combines TRBV11-2 with TRBJ1-3; no reliable D call. V was cut by 0 bases and J by 3 bases, with 3 bases left in between. The CDR3 length is 13 residues. CDR1 and CDR2 from the germline V gene are SGHAT and FQNNGV. In DNA, the CDR3 is TGTGCCAGCAGCTTAGAGATTGGAAACACCATATATTTT. Translation: CASSLEIGNTIYF.

About this clone: Additional DNA sequences in this sample encode the identical CDR3. The chain uses TRBV7-2 and TRBJ1-1; D unclear. Looked up from germline, CDR1 is SGHTA and CDR2 is FQGNSA. V was pared by 0 bases and J by 1 base, with 3 bases between. This CDR3 comprises 13 residues. CDR3 bases: TGTGCCAGCAGCTTAGCGGGGAACACTGAAGCTTTCTTT. As protein: CASSLAGNTEAFF.

A few counts support this clone. This chain connects TRBV7-2 to TRBJ2-5, with D tentatively TRBD1 (5 bases). Germline lookup yields CDR1 SGHTA and CDR2 FQGNSA. Trimming cost V 6 bases and J 5 bases, with 22 bases left between them. This CDR3 comprises 16 residues. In DNA, the CDR3 is TGTGCCAGCAGTTTCCAGGGTTTTAGGACCAAGGAGACCCAGTACTTC. This encodes CASSFQGFRTKETQYF.

This clone occurred a few times. The chain joins TRBV4-1 to TRBJ2-1, with 8 bases lining up with TRBD1. The germline V gene encodes CDR1 MGHRA and CDR2 YSYEKL. The CDR3 is 16 amino acids. Trimming cost V 3 bases and J 5 bases; bases outside gene matches: 9. CDR3: CASSHRDRGGHNEQFF. DNA for the CDR3: TGCGCCAGCAGCCATAGAGACAGGGGAGGCCACAATGAGCAGTTCTTC.